This T cell receptor (beta chain) was retrieved from a study of T cells in Graves' hyperthyroidism and ophthalmopathy. The CDR3 is 13 amino acids. The germline V and J ends were trimmed by 0 bases and 4 bases, with 7 bases remaining between them. Germline CDR1 reads SGHRS; CDR2 reads YFSETQ. Using RNA transcripts as the source, TCR beta CDR3 regions were amplified. RT-PCR in the first round (using the HTBI primer set) targeted the TCR CDR3. TCRdb passed the multiplex PCR reads through MiXCR, listing each CDR3 protein once. The sample has about 640,000 distinct CDR3 sequences, 20% to 25% seen once. Diagnoses used clinical symptoms, serum thyroxine and TRAb, thyroid ultrasound and orbital computed tomography. At least ten counts were recorded for this clonotype.

The sequenced sample was blood. J is TRBJ1-2 and V is TRBV5-1, with D unclear. This TCR was sampled from a man aged 30 to 39 with Graves' ophthalmopathy. This CDR3 reads CASSLESAYGYTF. In nucleotides, the CDR3 is TGCGCCAGCAGCTTGGAATCGGCCTATGGCTACACCTTC.